Presented here are 24 T cell receptor beta chains from one specimen sequenced in a study of STAT5B mutations in CD4+ large granular lymphocyte leukemia. TCRdb's copy holds only in-frame clones and misses some; the assay was immunoSEQ multiplex PCR. The profile shows 35,000 or so clones, around 88% of them singletons. Material: CD4+ T cells from blood buffy coats. The receptors come from a human donor in good health.

CDR3 protein: CASSQSRDYNHTIYF. In DNA, the CDR3 is TGCGCCAGCAGTCAATCTCGGGACTACAACCACACCATATATTTT. This chain links TRBV23-1 with TRBJ1-3, with D perhaps TRBD1 (5 bases). TRBV23-1 counts as an open reading frame of uncertain function. The CDR3 sequence is 15 residues long. Trimming took off 0 bases at V and 8 bases at J, with 14 bases between the two ends.

The chain recombines TRBV6-5 with TRBJ2-5; 8 bases match TRBD2. This CDR3 contains 15 residues. Germline loops: CDR1 MNHEY, CDR2 SVGAGI. V lost 5 bases, J lost 8 bases, and 13 bases stayed unmatched. CDR3 region: CASSPLLTSVETQYF. The CDR3 DNA follows: TGTGCCAGCAGTCCGCTACTGACTAGCGTAGAAACCCAGTACTTC.

V and J are TRBV5-1 and TRBJ2-3, with D possibly matching TRBD2 (6 bases). The CDR3 runs 15 residues. Trimming took off 2 bases at V and 2 bases at J, with 12 bases between the two ends. Germline loops: CDR1 SGHRS, CDR2 YFSETQ. The CDR3 sequence: CASSFSGDFTDTQYF. CDR3 bases: TGCGCCAGCAGCTTTAGCGGAGATTTCACAGATACGCAGTATTTT.

This rearrangement joins TRBV5-1 to TRBJ1-1; weak D call: TRBD1 (6 bases). Germline CDR1 reads SGHRS; CDR2 reads YFSETQ. The V end was cut by 2 bases, the J end by 4 bases, with 12 bases between. This CDR3 has 14 residues. CDR3 nucleotides: TGCGCCAGCAGCTTCGAGGGGGGAGGCACTGAAGCTTTCTTT. Its translation: CASSFEGGGTEAFF.

This clone was seen only once. This chain uses TRBV10-3 with TRBJ2-5; the D gene is possibly TRBD2 (7 bases). Germline CDR1 reads ENHRY; CDR2 reads SYGVKD. The CDR3 has 13 amino acids. Trimming shortened V by 4 bases and J by 4 bases, and 10 bases separated the two germline ends. CDR3 loop: CAISGGGLETQYF. In DNA form, the CDR3 reads TGTGCCATCAGTGGGGGGGGGCTAGAGACCCAGTACTTC.

The V and J genes are TRBV5-1 and TRBJ2-2, with TRBD2 matching 7 bases. The germline V gene encodes CDR1 SGHRS and CDR2 YFSETQ. V gave up 4 bases and J gave up 6 bases; unmatched junction bases: 3. The CDR3 is made up of 13 amino acids. DNA of the CDR3: TGCGCCAGCAGCACCGGACTAGCCGGGGAGCTGTTTTTT. This sequence encodes CASSTGLAGELFF.

V usage is TRBV10-3 and J usage is TRBJ1-5, with TRBD1 matching 8 bases. CDR3 size: 13 residues. After removal of 10 bases from V and 5 bases from J, the junction contained 7 bases not matched to a gene. Germline V lookup: CDR1 ENHRY, CDR2 SYGVKD. CDR3 sequence (DNA): TGTGCCACCGGACAGGGAGATTATCAGCCCCAGCATTTT. Protein product: CATGQGDYQPQHF.

In this sample, this clone turned up once. The rearrangement links TRBV28 to TRBJ2-7; a weak D match, TRBD1 (6 bases). With 2 bases removed from V and 3 bases from J, the gap between germline ends came to 8 bases. Per the germline V gene, CDR1 is MDHEN and CDR2 is SYDVKM. This CDR3 is 13 amino acids long. The CDR3 here is CASSLGTFYEQYF. The CDR3 DNA follows: TGTGCCAGCAGTTTAGGGACATTCTACGAGCAGTACTTC. The full variable domain, its missing parts supplied by reference TRBV28 and TRBJ2-7, is DVKVTQSSRYLVKRTGEKVFLECVQDMDHENMFWYRQDPGLGLRLIYFSYDVKMKEKGDIPEGYSVSREKKERFSLILESASTNQTSMYLCASSLGTFYEQYFGPGTRLTVT.

V usage is TRBV27 and J usage is TRBJ1-1; 10 positions match TRBD1. Trimming removed 8 bases from V and 2 bases from J; junction bases left unmatched: 5. The CDR3 has 14 residues. Looked up from germline, CDR1 is MNHEY and CDR2 is SMNVEV (reference sequence). CDR3 region: CASGTGAINTEAFF. The CDR3 region has the DNA TGTGCCAGCGGGACAGGGGCGATTAACACTGAAGCTTTCTTT.

This clone was seen once. The V and J genes are TRBV9 and TRBJ2-1, with a tentative D call TRBD2 (5 bases). Germline-derived CDR1 and CDR2 are SGDLS and YYNGEE. This CDR3 has 14 amino acids. V was trimmed by 5 bases and J by 5 bases, leaving 14 bases between them. CDR3 in DNA: TGTGCCAGCAGGCCTGAGGGTAGAAACAATGAGCAGTTCTTC. It translates to CASRPEGRNNEQFF. Combining the CDR3 with reference TRBV9 and TRBJ2-1 gives the whole variable domain DSGVTQTPKHLITATGQRVTLRCSPRSGDLSVYWYQQSLDQGLQFLIQYYNGEERAKGNILERFSAQQFPDLHSELNLSSLELGDSALYFCASRPEGRNNEQFFGPGTRLTVL.

The V and J genes are TRBV9 and TRBJ1-2, with 8 bases matching TRBD1. The CDR3 has 15 residues. V shed 1 base, J shed 3 bases, and the junction held 5 bases outside the gene matches. Germline assignment: CDR1 SGDLS and CDR2 YYNGEE. For the CDR3, the DNA is TGTGCCAGCAGCGTAAAAGGACAGGGCGACTATGGCTACACCTTC. Residues: CASSVKGQGDYGYTF.

This sequence joins TRBV28 and TRBJ1-2; 7 nucleotides agree with TRBD1. V shed 3 bases and J 4 bases; nucleotides not matched to a gene: 14. The CDR3 is 17 amino acids. The V gene's germline CDR1 is MDHEN and CDR2 SYDVKM. The CDR3 DNA follows: TGTGCCAGCAGTTTTGTCGGACAGGTCGTCTCGGTCTATGGCTACACCTTC. Its translation is CASSFVGQVVSVYGYTF.

This chain uses TRBV5-5 with TRBJ2-1; D remains unclear. This CDR3 contains 14 residues. Germline CDR1 is SGHKS and CDR2 is YYEKEE (reference sequence). V was clipped by 3 bases and J by 0 bases, with 7 bases between them. The CDR3 reads CASSSVSSYNEQFF. The CDR3 DNA is TGTGCCAGCAGCTCGGTTTCCTCCTACAATGAGCAGTTCTTC.

CDR3 DNA: TGTGCCAGCTCGCAAGAGGGACAAACGGGTGCTGAAGCTTTCTTT. Amino acids: CASSQEGQTGAEAFF. The chain uses TRBV18 and TRBJ1-1; D is perhaps TRBD1 (6 bases). CDR1 is KGHSH, CDR2 LQKENI, per germline. The CDR3 spans 15 residues. Trimming removed 6 bases at V and 6 bases at J, with 20 bases between.

This clone was seen once. V and J are TRBV7-2 and TRBJ1-1, with D possibly being TRBD1 (6 bases). The V end was cut by 6 bases, the J end by 0 bases, with 11 bases between. CDR3 size: 14 residues. CDR1 and CDR2 from the germline V gene are SGHTA and FQGNSA. The CDR3 loop is CASRTGNMNTEAFF. The DNA for the CDR3 is TGTGCCAGCAGAACAGGGAACATGAACACTGAAGCTTTCTTT.

This rearrangement joins TRBV7-8 to TRBJ1-5; D perhaps matches TRBD1 (5 bases). Trimming shortened V by 2 bases and J by 11 bases, and 25 bases separated the two germline ends. The CDR3 sequence is 17 residues long. CDR1 is SGHVS and CDR2 is FQNEAQ in the germline V gene. CDR3 sequence: CASSLRDPGTVLEAQHF. DNA for the CDR3: TGTGCCAGCAGCTTACGAGATCCCGGGACGGTTTTAGAAGCCCAGCATTTT.

The J gene is TRBJ1-3, the V gene TRBV7-9; no reliable D call. The V and J ends lost 5 bases and 2 bases respectively, with 13 bases between them. The germline CDR1 and CDR2 sequences are SEHNR and FQNEAQ (reference sequence). This CDR3 contains 15 residues. The CDR3: CASSHVRMAGNTIYF. The DNA of the CDR3 is TGTGCCAGCAGCCACGTCCGCATGGCTGGAAACACCATATATTTT.

The chain couples TRBV9 to TRBJ2-2; D might be TRBD2 (7 bases). The CDR3 runs 16 residues. CDR1 is SGDLS and CDR2 is YYNGEE in the germline V gene. V was pared by 0 bases and J by 3 bases, with 12 bases between. In DNA form, the CDR3 reads TGTGCCAGCAGCGTAGCCCAAGGGGGGGACACCGGGGAGCTGTTTTTT. Residues: CASSVAQGGDTGELFF.

This clone was counted between two and nine times. V usage is TRBV27 and J usage is TRBJ2-7, with 9 bases lining up with TRBD2. The CDR3 covers 15 residues. The V gene end was trimmed by 4 bases and the J gene end by 3 bases; junction bases not matched to a gene: 7. The germline V gene has CDR1 MNHEY and CDR2 SMNVEV (reference sequence). This CDR3 reads CASSSLASGDYEQYF. The CDR3 nucleotides are TGTGCCAGCAGTTCTTTGGCTAGCGGGGACTACGAGCAGTACTTC.

The V and J genes are TRBV2 and TRBJ1-6, with TRBD1 matching over 11 bases. Trimming cost V 6 bases and J 0 bases; bases outside gene matches: 4. CDR3 size: 17 residues. The germline V gene has CDR1 SNHLY and CDR2 FYNNEI. DNA of the CDR3: TGTGCCAGCAGGGGACAGGGGGGCTTCTCCTATAATTCACCCCTCCACTTT. As protein: CASRGQGGFSYNSPLHF.

The chain couples TRBV6-5 to TRBJ2-5; D is unclear. TRBJ2-7 explains the end of the DNA better; the J call may be wrong. Germline V gene data show CDR1 as MNHEY and CDR2 as SVGAGI. The CDR3 consists of 15 residues. For the CDR3, the DNA is TGTGCCAGCAGTTACTCGACCTTGGTTGGGTACGAGCAGTACTTC. This gives the protein CASSYSTLVGYEQYF.

This clone appeared a single time. The rearrangement joins TRBV5-1 to TRBJ1-2, with 7 bases identical to TRBD1. CDR1 SGHRS and CDR2 YFSETQ come from the germline V gene. The CDR3 loop spans 14 amino acids. V lost 4 bases, J lost 4 bases, and 7 bases stayed unmatched. The CDR3 bases are TGCGCCAGCAGCCCCGGGGACAGATTCTATGGCTACACCTTC. Translation: CASSPGDRFYGYTF.

The chain joins TRBV18 to TRBJ1-5; no firm D call. Deletions cut 3 bases from V and 2 bases from J, with 17 bases between. Germline V CDR1 and CDR2: KGHSH, LQKENI. This CDR3 is built from 17 residues. The CDR3 DNA is TGTGCCAGCTCACCTCCGGGCCTCACCGCGGGCAATCAGCCCCAGCATTTT. It codes for CASSPPGLTAGNQPQHF.

V and J are TRBV5-1 and TRBJ2-7; 9 bases match TRBD2. Germline V gives CDR1 SGHRS, CDR2 YFSETQ. Trimming at V came to 6 bases and at J to 2 bases, leaving 3 bases not matched to a gene. The CDR3 sequence is 13 residues long. CDR3 coding DNA: TGCGCCAGCACTAGCGGGGTGACCTACGAGCAGTACTTC. Its translation: CASTSGVTYEQYF. The whole variable domain, remainder taken from reference TRBV5-1 and TRBJ2-7, is KAGVTQTPRYLIKTRGQQVTLSCSPISGHRSVSWYQQTPGQGLQFLFEYFSETQRNKGNFPGRFSGRQFSNSRSEMNVSTLELGDSALYLCASTSGVTYEQYFGPGTRLTVT.